Described below is a single TCR beta chain sequence and its context. Using immunoSEQ multiplex PCR, the repertoire was profiled, and TCRdb retains in-frame clones only, with some absent. Altogether around 88,000 clones are present, approximately 81% being singletons, with the ten largest covering about 4.3%. This specimen belongs to a study of blood T cell repertoires in COVID-19. Study-level background: The United States, Italy and Spain provided the acute and convalescent COVID-19 samples. PBMCs, B-cell-depleted T cells, or T cells provided the cDNA or gDNA that made up the material.

V was pared by 7 bases and J by 4 bases, with 13 bases of the junction left unmatched. The germline gives CDR1 LNHDA, CDR2 SQIVND (reference sequence). The CDR3 has 18 residues. This sequence was found in a man aged 60-69 years with acute or convalescent COVID-19. Sequenced input: peripheral blood. The chain couples TRBV19 to TRBJ2-2; 12 bases align to TRBD2. CDR3 region: CASTDWLAGGPSTGELFF. The CDR3 nucleotides read TGTGCCAGTACCGATTGGCTAGCGGGGGGGCCGAGCACCGGGGAGCTGTTTTTT.